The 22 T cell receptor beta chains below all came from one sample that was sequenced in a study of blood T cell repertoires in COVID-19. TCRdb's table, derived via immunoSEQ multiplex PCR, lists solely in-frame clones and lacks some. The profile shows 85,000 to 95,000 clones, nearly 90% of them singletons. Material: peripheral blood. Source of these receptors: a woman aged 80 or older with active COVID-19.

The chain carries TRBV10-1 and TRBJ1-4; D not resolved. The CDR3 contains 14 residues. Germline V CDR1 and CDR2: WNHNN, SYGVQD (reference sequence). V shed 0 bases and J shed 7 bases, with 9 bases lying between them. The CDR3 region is CASSESIEAEKLFF. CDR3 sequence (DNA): TGCGCCAGCAGTGAGTCGATCGAGGCTGAAAAACTGTTTTTT.

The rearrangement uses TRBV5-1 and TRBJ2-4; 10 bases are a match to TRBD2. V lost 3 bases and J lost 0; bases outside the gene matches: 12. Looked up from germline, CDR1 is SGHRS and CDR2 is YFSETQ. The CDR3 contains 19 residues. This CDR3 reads CASSSSPGTSVEAKNIQYF. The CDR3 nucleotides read TGCGCCAGCAGCTCTAGTCCCGGGACTAGCGTTGAAGCCAAAAACATTCAGTACTTC.

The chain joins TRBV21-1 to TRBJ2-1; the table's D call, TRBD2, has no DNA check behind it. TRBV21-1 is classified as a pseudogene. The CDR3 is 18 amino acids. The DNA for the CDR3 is TGTGCCAGCAGCAAAGGGCTAGCGGGAATGGTTTTCTACAATGAGCAGTTCTTC. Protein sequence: CASSKGLAGMVFYNEQFF.

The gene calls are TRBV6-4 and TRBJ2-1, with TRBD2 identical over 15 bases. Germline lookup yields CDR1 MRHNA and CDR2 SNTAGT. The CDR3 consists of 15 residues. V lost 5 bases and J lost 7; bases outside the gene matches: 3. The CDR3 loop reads CASSPGLAGGNEQFF. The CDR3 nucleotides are TGTGCCAGCAGTCCCGGACTAGCGGGAGGGAATGAGCAGTTCTTC.

The CDR3 coding sequence is TGTGCCAGCAGCCAACCGGGATTCTATGGCTACACCTTC. Its translation: CASSQPGFYGYTF. V gene TRBV5-5 combines with J gene TRBJ1-2, with unresolved D. Trimming removed 4 bases from V and 4 bases from J, with 11 bases in between. Germline V gives CDR1 SGHKS, CDR2 YYEKEE (reference sequence). CDR3 size: 13 residues. The whole variable domain, filled in from reference TRBV5-5 and TRBJ1-2, reads DAGVTQSPTHLIKTRGQQVTLRCSPISGHKSVSWYQQVLGQGPQFIFQYYEKEERGRGNFPDRFSARQFPNYSSELNVNALLLGDSALYLCASSQPGFYGYTFGSGTRLTVV.

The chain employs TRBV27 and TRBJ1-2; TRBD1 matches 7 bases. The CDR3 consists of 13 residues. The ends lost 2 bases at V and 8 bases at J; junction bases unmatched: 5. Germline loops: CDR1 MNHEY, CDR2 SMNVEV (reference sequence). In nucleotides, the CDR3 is TGTGCCAGCAGTTTAAGGGGACAGTACGGCTACACCTTC. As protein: CASSLRGQYGYTF.

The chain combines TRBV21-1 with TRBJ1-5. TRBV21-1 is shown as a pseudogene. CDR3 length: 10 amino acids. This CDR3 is CASIDQPQHF. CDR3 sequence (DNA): TGTGCCAGCATAGATCAGCCCCAGCATTTT.

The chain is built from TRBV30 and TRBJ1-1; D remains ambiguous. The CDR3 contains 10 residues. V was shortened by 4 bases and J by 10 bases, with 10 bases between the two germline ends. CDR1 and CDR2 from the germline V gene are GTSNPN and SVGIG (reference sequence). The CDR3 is CAWTNPGAFF. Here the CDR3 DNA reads TGTGCCTGGACCAACCCGGGAGCTTTCTTT. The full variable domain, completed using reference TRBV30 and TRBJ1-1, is SQTIHQWPATLVQPVGSPLSLECTVEGTSNPNLYWYRQAAGRGLQLLFYSVGIGQISSEVPQNLSASRPQDRQFILSSKKLLLSDSGFYLCAWTNPGAFFGQGTRLTVV.

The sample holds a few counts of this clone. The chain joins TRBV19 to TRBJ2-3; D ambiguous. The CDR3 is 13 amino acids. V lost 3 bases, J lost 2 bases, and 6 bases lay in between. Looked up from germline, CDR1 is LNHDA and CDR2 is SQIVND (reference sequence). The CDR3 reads CASSIRYTDTQYF. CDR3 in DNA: TGTGCCAGTAGTATCCGGTACACAGATACGCAGTATTTT.

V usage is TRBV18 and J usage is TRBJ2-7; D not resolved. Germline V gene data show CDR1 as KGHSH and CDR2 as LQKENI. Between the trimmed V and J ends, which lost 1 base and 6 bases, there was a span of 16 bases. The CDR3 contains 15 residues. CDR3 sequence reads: CASSPQAHPPGEQYF. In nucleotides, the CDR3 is TGTGCCAGCTCACCACAGGCACACCCTCCGGGCGAGCAGTACTTC.

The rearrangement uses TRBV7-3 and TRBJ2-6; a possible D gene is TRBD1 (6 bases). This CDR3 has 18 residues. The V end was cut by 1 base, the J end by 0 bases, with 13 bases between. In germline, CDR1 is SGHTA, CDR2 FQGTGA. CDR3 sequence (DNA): TGTGCCAGCAGCTTAATTGCAGGGGCGCTCTCTGGGGCCAACGTCCTGACTTTC. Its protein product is CASSLIAGALSGANVLTF.

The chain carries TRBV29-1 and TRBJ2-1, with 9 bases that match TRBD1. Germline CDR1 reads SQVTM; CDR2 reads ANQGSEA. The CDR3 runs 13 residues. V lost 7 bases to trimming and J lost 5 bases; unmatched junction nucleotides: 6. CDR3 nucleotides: TGCAGCGGTCGACAGGGGGAAAACAATGAGCAGTTCTTC. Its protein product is CSGRQGENNEQFF.

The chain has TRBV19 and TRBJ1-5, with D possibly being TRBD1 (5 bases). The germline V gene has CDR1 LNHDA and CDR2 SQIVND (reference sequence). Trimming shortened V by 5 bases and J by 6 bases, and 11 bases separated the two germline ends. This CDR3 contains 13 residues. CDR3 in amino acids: CASSVAGFQPQHF. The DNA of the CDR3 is TGTGCCAGTAGTGTCGCAGGGTTTCAGCCCCAGCATTTT.

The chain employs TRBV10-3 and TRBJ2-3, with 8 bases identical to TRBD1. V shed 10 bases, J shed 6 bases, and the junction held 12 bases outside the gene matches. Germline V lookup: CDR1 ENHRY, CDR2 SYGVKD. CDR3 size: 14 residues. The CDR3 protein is CATEDRAVSDTQYF. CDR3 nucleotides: TGTGCCACCGAGGACAGGGCTGTATCGGATACGCAGTATTTT.

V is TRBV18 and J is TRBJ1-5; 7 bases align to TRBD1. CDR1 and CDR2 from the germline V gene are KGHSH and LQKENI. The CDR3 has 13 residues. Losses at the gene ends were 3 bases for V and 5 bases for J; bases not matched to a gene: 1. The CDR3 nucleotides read TGTGCCAGCTCACCGGACAGGCATCAGCCCCAGCATTTT. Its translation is CASSPDRHQPQHF.

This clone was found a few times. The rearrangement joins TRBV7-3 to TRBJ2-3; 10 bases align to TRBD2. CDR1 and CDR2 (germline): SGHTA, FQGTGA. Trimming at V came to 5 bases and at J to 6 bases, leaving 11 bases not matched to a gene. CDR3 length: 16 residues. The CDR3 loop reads CASSPQAGTSVDTQYF. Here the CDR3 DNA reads TGTGCCAGCAGCCCCCAGGCCGGGACTAGCGTCGATACGCAGTATTTT.

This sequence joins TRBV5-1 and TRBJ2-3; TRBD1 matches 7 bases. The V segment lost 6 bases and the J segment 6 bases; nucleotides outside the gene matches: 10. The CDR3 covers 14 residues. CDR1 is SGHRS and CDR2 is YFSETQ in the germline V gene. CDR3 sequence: CASTSGTDYDTQYF. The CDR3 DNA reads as TGCGCCAGCACCTCCGGGACAGATTATGATACGCAGTATTTT.

The CDR3 region has the DNA TGTGCCAGCTCACCAAGTCGTGGGGGCGCTAGCACAGATACGCAGTATTTT. Protein: CASSPSRGGASTDTQYF. The chain uses TRBV18 and TRBJ2-3, with D maybe TRBD1 (6 bases). The CDR3 length is 17 residues. V was shortened by 2 bases and J by 0 bases, with 15 bases between the two germline ends. Germline lookup yields CDR1 KGHSH and CDR2 LQKENI.

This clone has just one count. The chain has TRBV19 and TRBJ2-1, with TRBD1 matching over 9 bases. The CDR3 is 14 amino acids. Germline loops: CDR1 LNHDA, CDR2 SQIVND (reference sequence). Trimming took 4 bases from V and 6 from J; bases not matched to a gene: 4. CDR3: CASSRQGVTNEQFF. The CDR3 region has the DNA TGTGCCAGTAGTAGACAGGGGGTGACCAATGAGCAGTTCTTC.

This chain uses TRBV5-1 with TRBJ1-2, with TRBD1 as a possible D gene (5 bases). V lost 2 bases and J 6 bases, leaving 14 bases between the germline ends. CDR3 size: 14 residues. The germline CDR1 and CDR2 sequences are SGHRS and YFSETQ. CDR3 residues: CASSFRGGSDGYTF. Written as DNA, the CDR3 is TGCGCCAGCAGCTTTAGGGGAGGATCGGATGGCTACACCTTC. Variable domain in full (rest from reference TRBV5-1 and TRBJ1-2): KAGVTQTPRYLIKTRGQQVTLSCSPISGHRSVSWYQQTPGQGLQFLFEYFSETQRNKGNFPGRFSGRQFSNSRSEMNVSTLELGDSALYLCASSFRGGSDGYTFGSGTRLTVV.

CDR3: CASSPEGAGIQETQYF. The CDR3 nucleotides read TGTGCCAGCAGCCCCGAGGGAGCGGGGATCCAAGAGACCCAGTACTTC. The gene calls are TRBV7-8 and TRBJ2-5; 7 bases fit TRBD2. CDR1 SGHVS and CDR2 FQNEAQ come from the germline V gene. The CDR3 totals 16 residues. V trimming: 5 bases; J trimming: 1 base; junction bases outside the gene matches: 10.

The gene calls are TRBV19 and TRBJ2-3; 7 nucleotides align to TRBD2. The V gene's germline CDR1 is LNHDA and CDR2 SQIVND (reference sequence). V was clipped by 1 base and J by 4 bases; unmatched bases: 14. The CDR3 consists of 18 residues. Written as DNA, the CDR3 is TGTGCCAGTAGTATAGGACTAGCACCCAACACGGTCCCAGATACGCAGTATTTT. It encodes CASSIGLAPNTVPDTQYF.